Sequencing of this TCR beta chain was carried out in a study of cytomegalovirus exposure and HLA in healthy donors (dated by TCRdb to the late 2010s). Study-level background: An earlier analysis of several hundred of the donors reported approximately 260 Gb of sequence data and around 100 million unique TCR beta sequences obtained from roughly 170 million T cells. Roughly 300 gigabases of sequencing data and roughly 80 million unique TCR sequences made up an early release that covered approximately 650 HLA-typed donors. Of the 350 to 400 genotyped donors, approximately 80% fell in the genetic ancestry cluster associated with self-reported Caucasian donors. The study aimed to test whether cataloging public T cell receptors could reveal signatures of past pathogen exposure. The study used immunosequencing to profile the T cell repertoires of some 600 subjects and linked those repertoires to cytomegalovirus serostatus. In addition to the first cohort of around 670 subjects, a separate validation cohort of over 90 different subjects was used. The study combined high-throughput TCR immunosequencing, statistical association of individual TCRs with disease status, and machine learning to predict cytomegalovirus infection status. A later analysis re-examined previously published TCR beta repertoires from 600 to 700 donors and added high-resolution HLA genotyping to investigate patterns of TCR occurrence. Rather than using new phenotypic data, the later analysis identified candidate immune exposures from TCR beta sequences and from how often those sequences occurred across donors. In an earlier analysis of about 590 of the donors, high-throughput TCR beta sequencing was used to judge whether each TCR beta V gene segment behaved as functional or pseudogenic. Donor age, sex, ethnicity and CMV serostatus were compiled together with the repertoire data. Genome-wide SNP genotypes for about three fifths of the 666 donors were used in a later genetic analysis, which treated that subset as a discovery cohort. Every discovery cohort repertoire had been produced on one sequencing platform. HLA typing covered class I and class II loci at four-digit resolution. Typing coverage varied by locus: about 620-640 donors for A, B, C, DRB1 and DQB1; approximately 520 for DQA1; about 600 for DPA1; around 450 for DPB1. Because of strong linkage in the cohort, roughly five DR-DQ haplotypes were treated as single units for association and clustering. Across some 400 genotyped donors of the cohort, an average of about 220,000 unique TCR beta nucleotide sequences per donor were sequenced, and roughly 20% of those sequences were non-productive. Broad study findings and their caveats: It was suggested by the authors that the approach could potentially be generalized to other disease states and immunological phenotypes. CMV serostatus was the only immune exposure information available for the cohort. Linkage disequilibrium might explain the correlated functional status among segregating V segments, but an unknown experimental factor could not be excluded. A further reported finding was that TCR beta sequences accurately predicted the HLA-A and HLA-B alleles for most subjects in the first cohort. Broadly in line with IMGT annotations, most TCR beta V segments showed up in productive rearrangements about 90% or about 30% of the time in an earlier analysis of about 500 of the donors. Roughly uniform sequencing depth across donors was assumed in presence/absence analyses, although this assumption may not hold. A group of highly shared sequence variants was considered likely to be a technical artifact of the sequencing pipeline. In a later analysis, TCR association rates were found to vary across HLA loci, with the most associated TCRs seen for DRB1 alleles and the fewest for HLA-C alleles. Across donors, most TCR sequences were observed very rarely, whereas some public TCRs were present in many individuals. Seventeen rarely observed V segments, including chromosome 9 orphons, were excluded from the earlier analysis of a few hundred of the donors because counts were too low. Most CMV-associated TCR beta chains appeared to be HLA-restricted in a later analysis, and the HLA associations seemed to be driven largely by CMV exposure. The study listed approximately 150 TCR beta chains as associated with cytomegalovirus. Several of the top co-occurrence clusters appeared to be linked to parvovirus B19, influenza, CMV and Epstein-Barr virus, according to a later analysis. In a later analysis, HLA-associated TCR beta chains showed more clonal expansion and lower generation probabilities than non-associated chains that were equally common. Because some donors lacked HLA typing at each locus, the association tests relied only on the typed subset. In this cohort, only TCR beta chains were sequenced, and detectable features were limited by the absence of alpha or paired-chain data. Three of the identified cytomegalovirus-associated TCR beta chains were confirmed in vitro to be specific for cytomegalovirus antigens. At a false discovery rate of 0.05, a later analysis linked 16,951 TCR beta sequences to specific HLA alleles. An association between a missense DCLRE1C variant and V-gene and J-gene trimming of TCR beta chains was found in a later genetic analysis and replicated in an independent cohort. When HLA alleles, especially DR and DQ, strongly co-occurred, TCR associations were difficult to assign to individual alleles. Some IMGT-functional V segments, including TRBV6-2 and TRBV6-3, could not be told apart with the 87-base-pair reads, so those segments were excluded. A later genetic analysis reported fewer N-insertions in productive TCRs among donors in an Asian-associated ancestry cluster than the roughly 650-donor mean. In both the original and validation cohorts, the classifier was reported to diagnose cytomegalovirus status with high specificity and sensitivity.

Preparation of the library involved the immunoSEQ multiplex PCR assay. For the multiplex PCR, a mixture combining 60 forward primers for TCR Vbeta segments and 13 reverse primers for TCR Jbeta segments was used. Amplification of the CDR3 region of rearranged TCR beta genes was performed with a multiplex PCR assay on genomic DNA. The Illumina HiSeq System was used to sequence the amplified TCR beta libraries as 87-base-pair reads. From the authors' description of their analysis: A later analysis tallied around 80 million unique TCR beta chains across the 600 to 700 repertoires, and approximately 9.9 million of those chains were shared by two or more donors. A nearest-neighbor algorithm error-corrected the raw reads and collapsed the reads into unique sequences, merging closely related sequences to remove PCR and sequencing errors. To assign V, D and J gene segments, CDR3 sequences were aligned to IMGT reference sequences. For a sequence to be retained, at least a six-nucleotide match to both a V gene segment and a J gene segment was required. A rearrangement was called productive if the CDR3 had no stop codons and remained in frame with V and J, and every other rearrangement was called non-productive. Following IMGT convention, CDR3 was defined as the stretch from the second conserved V-encoded cysteine up to the conserved J-encoded phenylalanine. Sequences without an unambiguous match to a single V gene segment were excluded from the earlier analysis of a few hundred of the donors. An earlier analysis of approximately 590 of the donors called V segments functional above 56.7% productive rearrangements and segregating when the between-donor standard deviation exceeded 5%. A statistical classification framework was built to diagnose cytomegalovirus status from the catalog of TCR beta chain sequences. V and J gene assignment, in a later analysis, came from comparing TCR nucleotide sequences with IMGT/GENE-DB human TR gene sequences. A later analysis assigned CDR3 sequences and most-parsimonious VDJ recombination scenarios with the TCRdist pipeline. A later analysis defined each TCR beta chain by its CDR3 amino acid sequence plus V-gene family, and excluded reads lacking a unique V-gene family. To address suspected cross-contamination and a sequencing artifact, a later analysis removed roughly 640 highly shared, low-generation-probability nucleotide sequences. A later analysis calculated a clonal expansion index for each public chain from normalized within-repertoire ranks of inferred template counts. In a later analysis, generation probabilities were computed using a VDJ recombination model fitted to out-of-frame rearrangements, and the results were checked against IGoR. In a later analysis, hypergeometric tests were used to score TCR-TCR, TCR-HLA and TCR-CMV co-occurrence, with a repertoire-size bias correction applied to TCR pairs. To estimate false discovery rates, a later analysis permuted the HLA or CMV assignments 20 times. In a later analysis, co-occurring TCRs were grouped using DBSCAN, and TCRdist sequence similarity was added for clustering within HLA-allele-positive subsets. Repertoires with fewer than 30,000 or more than 120,000 public chains were left out of co-occurrence clustering, as were a handful of repertoires with anomalous nucleotide sharing. TCRdb took over this immuneACCESS table, retaining in-frame rearrangements with V and J assigned. Such tables are incomplete; in checked studies, under half of the missing clones stem from an unresolved V gene, and the remainder is unexplained. From that table come the V and J calls and clone size; the DNA was used to work out D and trimming. The sample table shows more than 150,000 clones, and over 80% are seen once. The ten largest make up more than 1.5% of the sample.

V has 4 bases trimmed and J has 6 bases trimmed; junction bases matching no gene number 9. CDR1 and CDR2 were assigned from the germline V gene as SGHTA and FQGTGA. The CDR3 runs 16 residues from the cysteine to the phenylalanine. Just CDR3 DNA is preserved here, 48 bases in frame from base 1. In total, 500 to 700 healthy bone marrow donors made up the cohort. Cohort members were all nominally healthy when sampled, although unrecorded immune exposures were likely present. The donor was CMV seronegative and was included in the group of several hundred seronegative cohort members. Each donor provided a peripheral blood sample, and peripheral blood mononuclear cells were used for TCR beta sequencing. Genomic DNA extraction from the blood cell samples was performed with the Qiagen DNeasy Blood Extraction Kit. Remarks on this clone: Its antigen specificity is not known. No qualities accompany the bases; no much larger clone lies one base away.

Here the chain combines TRBV7-3 and TRBJ2-3, and 11 junction bases match TRBD2. The sequence derives from a man aged 40-55 years in good health and CMV-seronegative. Sequenced sample: PBMCs. The DNA sequence follows: TGTGCCAGCAGCTCCTTAGCGGGGGGGCCGTACGATACGCAGTATTTT. This yields the protein CASSSLAGGPYDTQYF.